The source of this T cell receptor beta chain is a study of T cell changes during pregnancy in multiple sclerosis. The CDR3 sequence is 13 residues long. Trimming pared 4 bases from V and 2 bases from J, leaving 8 bases between. Germline CDR1 MGHRA, CDR2 YSYEKL. Assay: immunoSEQ multiplex PCR; the TCRdb copy retains only in-frame clones and omits some. The data hold 56,000 or so clones, with about 91% observed a single time. This TCR came from a female donor with multiple sclerosis, enrolled in a pregnancy study. The chain carries TRBV4-1 and TRBJ1-2; no firm D call. This material consisted of peripheral blood, taken after pregnancy. The CDR3 nucleotides are TGCGCCAGCAGCCGCAGCGGGAACTATGGCTACACCTTC. This codes for CASSRSGNYGYTF.